The next 29 T cell receptor beta chains were all read from a single sample in a study of human versus mouse CDR3 diversity and MHC coevolution. Only in-frame clones appear in the TCRdb table, and some are missing; sequencing was by immunoSEQ multiplex PCR. This sample carries some 82,000 clones, approximately 92% of them seen once, and the ten largest clones take 1.3% to 1.5%. Sample: naive CD4+ T cells from blood. Stated subset: CD45RO-negative CD62L-positive naive CD4 T cells. Receptors originate from a person aged 25 to 69 in good health.

The chain recombines TRBV27 with TRBJ2-1, with a possible D match to TRBD2 (7 bases). The CDR3 has 15 amino acids. The germline V gene has CDR1 MNHEY and CDR2 SMNVEV (reference sequence). Trimming removed 3 bases at V and 1 base at J, with 10 bases between. The CDR3 DNA reads TGTGCCAGCAGTTTGGGGGGGGCTTCCTACAATGAGCAGTTCTTC. It specifies CASSLGGASYNEQFF.

In DNA, the CDR3 is TGCGCCAGCAGCTCCGGGACAGAGGGAAACACCATATATTTT. Protein product: CASSSGTEGNTIYF. The rearrangement uses TRBV5-1 and TRBJ1-3; 7 bases agree with TRBD1. This CDR3 has 14 amino acids. The V gene end was trimmed by 3 bases and the J gene end by 4 bases; junction bases not matched to a gene: 4. The germline V gene encodes CDR1 SGHRS and CDR2 YFSETQ.

The chain links TRBV15 to TRBJ2-5; no clear D gene. CDR1 is LNHNV, CDR2 YYDKDF, per germline (reference sequence). Trimming removed 0 bases from V and 4 bases from J, with 12 bases in between. This CDR3 comprises 15 residues. CDR3 sequence: CATSRERRPIETQYF. The CDR3, as DNA: TGTGCCACCAGCAGAGAAAGGAGACCCATAGAGACCCAGTACTTC. Variable domain in full (rest from reference TRBV15 and TRBJ2-5): DAMVIQNPRYQVTQFGKPVTLSCSQTLNHNVMYWYQQKSSQAPKLLFHYYDKDFNNEADTPDNFQSRRPNTSFCFLDIRSPGLGDTAMYLCATSRERRPIETQYFGPGTRLLVL.

The chain links TRBV7-2 to TRBJ1-3, with TRBD1 matching 9 bases. This CDR3 comprises 15 residues. CDR1 is SGHTA and CDR2 is FQGNSA in the germline V gene. J gave up 7 bases and V 1 base, and 5 bases lay outside the gene matches. In DNA form, the CDR3 reads TGTGCCAGCAGCTTAGGGACAGGGGTTTTTAACACCATATATTTT. Protein sequence: CASSLGTGVFNTIYF. The full variable domain, its missing parts supplied by reference TRBV7-2 and TRBJ1-3, is GAGVSQSPSNKVTEKGKDVELRCDPISGHTALYWYRQSLGQGLEFLIYFQGNSAPDKSGLPSDRFSAERTGGSVSTLTIQRTQQEDSAVYLCASSLGTGVFNTIYFGEGSWLTVV.

The V and J genes are TRBV7-2 and TRBJ1-6, with 11 bases identical to TRBD1. The CDR3 is 15 amino acids. Trimming took 1 base from V and 9 from J; bases not matched to a gene: 2. Germline lookup yields CDR1 SGHTA and CDR2 FQGNSA. The CDR3 is CASSLEGTGGSPLHF. The CDR3 DNA is TGTGCCAGCAGCTTAGAAGGGACAGGGGGTTCACCCCTCCACTTT. The whole variable domain, filled in from reference TRBV7-2 and TRBJ1-6, reads GAGVSQSPSNKVTEKGKDVELRCDPISGHTALYWYRQSLGQGLEFLIYFQGNSAPDKSGLPSDRFSAERTGGSVSTLTIQRTQQEDSAVYLCASSLEGTGGSPLHFGNGTRLTVT.

The gene calls are TRBV4-2 and TRBJ2-7; TRBD2 matches at 10 bases. Germline V CDR1 and CDR2: LGHNA, YNFKEQ. CDR3 length: 17 amino acids. Losses at the gene ends were 4 bases for V and 6 bases for J; bases not matched to a gene: 15. The chain's CDR3 is CASSPTGTSALVSEQYF. In DNA, the CDR3 is TGTGCCAGCAGCCCGACCGGGACTAGCGCTTTAGTCTCCGAGCAGTACTTC.

DNA for the CDR3: TGCGCCAGCAGCCTCTGGGACAGGACGGGCGAGCAGTACTTC. Protein product: CASSLWDRTGEQYF. The genes are TRBV5-1 and TRBJ2-7; 8 bases map to TRBD1. In germline, CDR1 is SGHRS, CDR2 YFSETQ. The length of the CDR3 is 14 residues. Trimming took 4 bases from V and 6 from J; bases not matched to a gene: 9.

The chain uses TRBV18 and TRBJ2-3; perhaps TRBD1 as D (5 bases). The V gene's germline CDR1 is KGHSH and CDR2 LQKENI. The CDR3 contains 16 residues. V shed 2 bases and J shed 1 base, with 13 bases lying between them. The CDR3 DNA reads as TGTGCCAGCTCACCAGGGGCCATTAGAGGCACAGATACGCAGTATTTT. Translating gives CASSPGAIRGTDTQYF. The full variable domain, in which reference TRBV18 and TRBJ2-3 provide the parts outside the CDR3, is NAGVMQNPRHLVRRRGQEARLRCSPMKGHSHVYWYRQLPEEGLKFMVYLQKENIIDESGMPKERFSAEFPKEGPSILRIQQVVRGDSAAYFCASSPGAIRGTDTQYFGPGTRLTVL.

The V call is TRBV20-1, the J call TRBJ1-2; D call uncertain. The CDR3 sequence is 11 residues long. Per the germline V gene, CDR1 is DFQATT and CDR2 is SNEGSKA (reference sequence). Trimming removed 7 bases from V and 0 bases from J, with 6 bases in between. The CDR3 reads CSVYANYGYTF. CDR3 coding DNA: TGCAGTGTCTACGCTAACTATGGCTACACCTTC.

The chain links TRBV7-2 to TRBJ2-7, with 8 bases identical to TRBD1. V shed 9 bases, J shed 0 bases, and the junction held 4 bases outside the gene matches. The CDR3 has 13 amino acids. Germline V gives CDR1 SGHTA, CDR2 FQGNSA. The DNA of the CDR3 is TGTGCCAGTGCCACAGGGGGCTCCTACGAGCAGTACTTC. The encoded protein is CASATGGSYEQYF.

The chain recombines TRBV7-2 with TRBJ2-7; no clear D. Germline CDR1 is SGHTA and CDR2 is FQGNSA. CDR3 length: 11 amino acids. The V gene lost 8 bases and the J gene lost 2 bases, with 7 bases spanning the gap. Here the CDR3 reads CASARAYEQYF. The CDR3 coding sequence is TGTGCCAGCGCCCGAGCCTACGAGCAGTACTTC.

The chain has TRBV18 and TRBJ1-1; tentatively, D is TRBD1 (5 bases). CDR3 size: 14 residues. The V end was cut by 0 bases, the J end by 4 bases, with 9 bases between. Looked up from germline, CDR1 is KGHSH and CDR2 is LQKENI. For the CDR3, the DNA is TGTGCCAGCTCACCACCGCAGGGCACCACTGAAGCTTTCTTT. This codes for CASSPPQGTTEAFF.

The chain is built from TRBV7-3 and TRBJ2-1; 9 bases agree with TRBD1. The germline V gene has CDR1 SGHTA and CDR2 FQGTGA. Trimming cost V 5 bases and J 5 bases; bases outside gene matches: 4. This CDR3 spans 14 amino acids. CDR3 amino acids: CASSRDRVNNEQFF. As DNA, the CDR3 is TGTGCCAGCAGCCGGGACAGGGTCAACAATGAGCAGTTCTTC.

The CDR3 DNA reads TGTGCCAGCAGCCCCCCGGGACGGGGAGGTGAGACCCAGTACTTC. Translation gives CASSPPGRGGETQYF. The chain couples TRBV7-9 to TRBJ2-5; D may be TRBD2 (6 bases). The CDR3 contains 15 residues. Per the germline V gene, CDR1 is SEHNR and CDR2 is FQNEAQ (reference sequence). Trimming removed 5 bases at V and 5 bases at J, with 18 bases between.

This chain uses TRBV27 with TRBJ1-1; perhaps TRBD1 as D (6 bases). This CDR3 has 16 residues. Germline V gene lookup returns CDR1 MNHEY and CDR2 SMNVEV (reference sequence). Trimming left V 7 bases short and J 5 bases short, with 23 bases between. The CDR3 nucleotides read TGTGCCAGCACCGCTGGGCAGGGTTGGCAGGGGACTGAAGCTTTCTTT. Its protein is CASTAGQGWQGTEAFF.

The J gene is TRBJ2-1, the V gene TRBV13, with a tentative D call TRBD1 (6 bases). Trimming pared 1 base from V and 9 bases from J, leaving 16 bases between. The CDR3 length is 15 residues. CDR1 is PRHDT and CDR2 is FYEKMQ in the germline V gene (reference sequence). CDR3 loop: CASSLDRVITREQFF. In DNA form, the CDR3 reads TGTGCCAGCAGCTTAGACAGGGTTATCACTCGTGAGCAGTTCTTC. The full variable domain, completed using reference TRBV13 and TRBJ2-1, is AAGVIQSPRHLIKEKRETATLKCYPIPRHDTVYWYQQGPGQDPQFLISFYEKMQSDKGSIPDRFSAQQFSDYHSELNMSSLELGDSALYFCASSLDRVITREQFFGPGTRLTVL.

The chain uses TRBV9 and TRBJ2-1; 8 bases line up with TRBD2. There are 16 residues in the CDR3. V was pared by 0 bases and J by 7 bases, with 9 bases of the junction left unmatched. Germline V gene data show CDR1 as SGDLS and CDR2 as YYNGEE. The CDR3 DNA reads TGTGCCAGCAGCGTAGCGGGGGGGCTAATGATAAATGAGCAGTTCTTC. Translated: CASSVAGGLMINEQFF. Complete variable domain (other parts from reference TRBV9 and TRBJ2-1): DSGVTQTPKHLITATGQRVTLRCSPRSGDLSVYWYQQSLDQGLQFLIQYYNGEERAKGNILERFSAQQFPDLHSELNLSSLELGDSALYFCASSVAGGLMINEQFFGPGTRLTVL.

The chain is built from TRBV7-6 and TRBJ2-1; D not certain. Germline assignment: CDR1 SGHVS and CDR2 FNYEAQ. V was clipped by 1 base and J by 9 bases, with 10 bases between them. The CDR3 loop spans 13 amino acids. For the CDR3, the DNA is TGTGCCAGCAGCTTAGTACCGGTCGGTGAGCAGTTCTTC. Translated: CASSLVPVGEQFF.

This chain joins TRBV6-5 and TRBJ1-6; 12 positions agree with TRBD1. The CDR3 has 15 amino acids. After removal of 6 bases from V and 9 bases from J, the junction contained 6 bases not matched to a gene. Germline V lookup: CDR1 MNHEY, CDR2 SVGAGI. CDR3 nucleotide sequence: TGTGCCAGCAGAAGGGGGACAGGGGGCGGTTCACCCCTCCACTTT. This encodes CASRRGTGGGSPLHF.

The chain recombines TRBV15 with TRBJ2-1; 12 nucleotides agree with TRBD2. V gave up 8 bases and J gave up 8 bases; unmatched junction bases: 7. CDR1 LNHNV and CDR2 YYDKDF come from the germline V gene (reference sequence). The CDR3 has 14 amino acids. CDR3 sequence (DNA): TGTGCCACCTCAAGACTAGCGGGAGTTGATGAGCAGTTCTTC. Translating gives CATSRLAGVDEQFF.

The J gene is TRBJ1-2, the V gene TRBV7-2; 8 nucleotides match TRBD1. CDR3 length: 13 residues. Trimming took 5 bases from V and 4 from J; bases not matched to a gene: 3. Germline V lookup: CDR1 SGHTA, CDR2 FQGNSA. The CDR3 spells CASSTDRAYGYTF. The CDR3, as DNA: TGTGCCAGCAGCACGGACAGGGCCTATGGCTACACCTTC.

For this clone: An end of the junction differs from the germline gene, which may be a read error. V usage is TRBV7-3 and J usage is TRBJ1-1; D is unresolved. CDR3 length equals 14 residues. CDR1 and CDR2 from the germline V gene are SGHTA and FQGTGA. The CDR3 nucleotides are TGTACCAGCAGCCCCGGTCACGGGGACACTGAAGCTTTCTTT. Translation: CTSSPGHGDTEAFF.

This clone came up once. The chain uses TRBV6-6 and TRBJ2-3, with 10 bases lining up with TRBD2. Germline assignment: CDR1 MNHNY and CDR2 SVGAGI (reference sequence). Trimming removed 8 bases from V and 4 bases from J; junction bases left unmatched: 9. CDR3 size: 15 residues. The CDR3 DNA is TGTGCCAGCTATGACAGCGGGGGGGGTGCAGATACGCAGTATTTT. Translated: CASYDSGGGADTQYF.

The chain joins TRBV6-5 to TRBJ1-1; TRBD1 agrees at 7 bases. Germline V lookup: CDR1 MNHEY, CDR2 SVGAGI. Unmatched junction bases numbered 1, after V lost 4 bases and J lost 5 bases. The CDR3 has 12 amino acids. As DNA, the CDR3 is TGTGCCAGCAGTTCAGGGGGAACTGAAGCTTTCTTT. Its protein product is CASSSGGTEAFF.

The rearrangement links TRBV21-1 to TRBJ1-5; the D call of TRBD1 is as the table states it, not checked on the DNA. TRBV21-1 is designated a pseudogene. CDR3 length: 16 residues. CDR3 sequence (DNA): TGTGCCAGCAGCCCCCATTACAGGGATCGCAATCAGCCCCAGCATTTT. Translating gives CASSPHYRDRNQPQHF.

V and J are TRBV2 and TRBJ2-3; a possible D gene is TRBD1 (6 bases). The germline gives CDR1 SNHLY, CDR2 FYNNEI. V lost 7 bases and J lost 3, with 17 bases in between. This CDR3 comprises 15 residues. CDR3: CASKENARGTDTQYF. In nucleotides, the CDR3 is TGTGCCAGCAAGGAGAATGCTAGGGGGACAGATACGCAGTATTTT.

This chain joins TRBV5-6 and TRBJ2-3; 9 bases are shared with TRBD1. J gave up 2 bases and V 6 bases, and 10 bases lay outside the gene matches. The CDR3 contains 16 residues. Looked up from germline, CDR1 is SGHDT and CDR2 is YYEEEE. CDR3 in amino acids: CASNEGGQGNTDTQYF. The CDR3 region has the DNA TGTGCCAGCAACGAAGGGGGACAGGGAAACACAGATACGCAGTATTTT.

The rearrangement joins TRBV7-2 to TRBJ1-1; D gene unclear. V lost 5 bases and J 3 bases, leaving 10 bases between the germline ends. The germline CDR1 and CDR2 sequences are SGHTA and FQGNSA. The CDR3 extends over 13 amino acids. CDR3 sequence reads: CASSPRIYTEAFF. The CDR3 DNA reads TGTGCCAGCAGCCCGCGGATTTACACTGAAGCTTTCTTT.

This chain connects TRBV6-5 to TRBJ2-1; TRBD2 might be the D (5 bases). The germline V and J ends were trimmed by 4 bases and 6 bases, with 19 bases remaining between them. The CDR3 sequence is 16 residues long. Germline lookup yields CDR1 MNHEY and CDR2 SVGAGI. CDR3 nucleotides: TGTGCCAGCAGTTCCCCTCTAGCTAACGCCCGCAATGAGCAGTTCTTC. It specifies CASSSPLANARNEQFF.